The clone carrying this TCR beta chain was seen more than once but under ten times. Its specificity is not known. The germline V gene has CDR1 MNHEY and CDR2 SVGAGI. V lost 5 bases, J lost 1 base, and 8 bases lay in between. The CDR3 has 13 residues. The study ran its PCR with 60 Vbeta and 13 Jbeta primers. Sequencing was performed with immunoSEQ multiplex PCR; in TCRdb, only in-frame clones are kept and a portion is missing. The sample yields some 130,000 clones, 79% seen once. The data derive from a study of cytomegalovirus exposure and HLA in healthy donors. Study-wide results and limits: Later analysis associated a missense DCLRE1C variant with TCR beta V- and J-gene trimming.

This TCR was recovered from a man younger than 30 in good health and CMV-seronegative. V is TRBV6-5 and J is TRBJ1-1; D possibly corresponds to TRBD1 (6 bases). Sequenced: PBMCs. CDR3 in DNA: TGTGCCAGCAGTCAGGGGAGGAACACTGAAGCTTTCTTT. Encoded protein: CASSQGRNTEAFF.